This T cell receptor beta chain emerged from a study of T cell responses to AZD1222 COVID-19 vaccine. The study, taken as a whole, reports: The sample set comprised mostly white British donors with more females, and clonal diversity was possibly underestimated. Mapped onto spike, vaccine-associated CD4 TCRs spanned it and were dominant at 160-218 and 743-854. Sampling that yielded the repertoires occurred only after the peak T cell response.

Germline assignment: CDR1 SEHNR and CDR2 FQNEAQ (reference sequence). The CDR3 loop spans 12 amino acids. Trimming cost V 3 bases and J 1 base, with 3 bases left between them. The table came from immunoSEQ multiplex PCR; TCRdb's copy has only in-frame clones and leaves some out. The profile shows fewer than 120,000 clones, around 90% of them singletons. Note on this clone: Its antigen is unknown.

The source is an adult in good health. The chain employs TRBV7-9 and TRBJ1-1; no clear D. This specimen was peripheral blood, taken on day 0 of AZD1222 vaccination. This CDR3 reads CASSFSNTEAFF. DNA of the CDR3: TGTGCCAGCAGCTTCTCGAACACTGAAGCTTTCTTT.